This passage covers 3 T cell receptor beta chains from one sample sequenced in a study of blood T cell repertoires in COVID-19. The assay was immunoSEQ multiplex PCR, and TCRdb's table has in-frame clones only and misses some. The repertoire holds 52,000 or so clones, with more than 85% as singletons. Sequenced input: peripheral blood. The origin of the receptors is an older woman with active COVID-19.

The gene calls are TRBV4-2 and TRBJ1-1, with D maybe TRBD1 (5 bases). The germline CDR1 and CDR2 sequences are LGHNA and YNFKEQ. Deletions cut 1 base from V and 3 bases from J, with 18 bases between. The CDR3 is 17 residues long. CDR3 sequence (DNA): TGTGCCAGCAGCCAAGTAGTCAAAAGGGGCAGGGACACTGAAGCTTTCTTT. Its translation is CASSQVVKRGRDTEAFF.

This clone was counted a single time. The rearrangement joins TRBV7-9 to TRBJ2-7, with D perhaps TRBD2 (6 bases). The CDR3 sequence is 14 residues long. CDR1 and CDR2 from the germline V gene are SEHNR and FQNEAQ (reference sequence). Deletions cut 5 bases from V and 4 bases from J, with 15 bases between. In DNA, the CDR3 is TGTGCCAGCAGCGTAGTGGAGCGGGCATACGAGCAGTACTTC. Translation gives CASSVVERAYEQYF.

The V and J genes are TRBV19 and TRBJ1-5; 8 bases map to TRBD1. V shed 0 bases and J 0 bases; nucleotides not matched to a gene: 19. This CDR3 is built from 22 residues. Germline assignment: CDR1 LNHDA and CDR2 SQIVND (reference sequence). The CDR3 here is CASSIDTAGYTGGIYSNQPQHF. The CDR3, as DNA: TGTGCCAGTAGTATAGATACCGCAGGGTATACAGGGGGGATTTATAGCAATCAGCCCCAGCATTTT.